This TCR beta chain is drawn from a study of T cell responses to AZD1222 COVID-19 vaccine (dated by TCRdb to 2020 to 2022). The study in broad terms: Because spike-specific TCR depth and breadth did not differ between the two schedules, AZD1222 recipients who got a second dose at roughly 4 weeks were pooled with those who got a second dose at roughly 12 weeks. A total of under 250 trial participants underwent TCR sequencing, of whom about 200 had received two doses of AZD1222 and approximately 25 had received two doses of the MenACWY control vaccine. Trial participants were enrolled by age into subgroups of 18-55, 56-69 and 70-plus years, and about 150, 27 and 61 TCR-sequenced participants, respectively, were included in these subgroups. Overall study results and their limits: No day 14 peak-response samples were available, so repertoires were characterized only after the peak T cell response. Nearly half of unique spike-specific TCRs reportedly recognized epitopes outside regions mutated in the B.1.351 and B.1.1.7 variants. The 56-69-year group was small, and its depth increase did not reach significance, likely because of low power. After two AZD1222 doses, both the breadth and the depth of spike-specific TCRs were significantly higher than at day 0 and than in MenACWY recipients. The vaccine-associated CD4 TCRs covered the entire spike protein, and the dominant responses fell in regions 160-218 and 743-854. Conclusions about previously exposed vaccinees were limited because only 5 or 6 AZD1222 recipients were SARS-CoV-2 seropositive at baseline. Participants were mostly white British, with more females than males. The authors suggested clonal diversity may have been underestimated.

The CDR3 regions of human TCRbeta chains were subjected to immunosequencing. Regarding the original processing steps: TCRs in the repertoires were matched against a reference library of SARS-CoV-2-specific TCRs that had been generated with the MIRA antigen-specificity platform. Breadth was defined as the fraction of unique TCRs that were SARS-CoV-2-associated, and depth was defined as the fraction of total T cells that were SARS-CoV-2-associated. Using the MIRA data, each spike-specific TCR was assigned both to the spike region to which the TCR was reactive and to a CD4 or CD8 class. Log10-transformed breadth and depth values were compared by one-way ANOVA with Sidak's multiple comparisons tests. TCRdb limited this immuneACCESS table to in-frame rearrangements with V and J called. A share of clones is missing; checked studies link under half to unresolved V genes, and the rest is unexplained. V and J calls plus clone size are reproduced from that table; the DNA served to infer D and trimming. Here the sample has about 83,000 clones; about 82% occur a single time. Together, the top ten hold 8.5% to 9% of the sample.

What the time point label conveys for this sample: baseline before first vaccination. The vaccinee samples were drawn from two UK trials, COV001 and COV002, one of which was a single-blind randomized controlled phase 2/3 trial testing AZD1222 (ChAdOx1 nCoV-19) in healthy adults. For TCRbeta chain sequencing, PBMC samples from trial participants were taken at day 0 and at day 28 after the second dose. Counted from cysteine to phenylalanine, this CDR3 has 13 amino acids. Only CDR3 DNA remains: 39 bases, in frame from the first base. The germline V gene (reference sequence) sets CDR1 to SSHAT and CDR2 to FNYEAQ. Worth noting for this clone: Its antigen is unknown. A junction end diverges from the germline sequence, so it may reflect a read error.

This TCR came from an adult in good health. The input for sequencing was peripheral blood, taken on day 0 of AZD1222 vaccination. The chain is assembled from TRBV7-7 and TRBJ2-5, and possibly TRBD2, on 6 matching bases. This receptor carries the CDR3 CASSFGSQETQYF. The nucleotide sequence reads TGTGCTAGCAGCTTCGGGAGTCAAGAGACCCAGTACTTC.